The 28 T cell receptor beta chains below come from one sample, sequenced in a study of blood T cells in healthy people across ages. Through a sample-barcoded 5' primer and a J-beta primer mix, a second PCR was run for 7 to 11 cycles. TCRdb passed the 5' RACE reads through MiXCR, listing each CDR3 protein once. Seen here are 590,000 or so distinct CDR3 sequences, about 28% observed once, and the top ten hold around 14%. The sequenced sample was blood. All receptors derive from a woman older than 75 in good health.

As for this clonotype: A much bigger clone sits one base away, suggesting this may be a read error. V gene TRBV12-3 or TRBV12-4 combines with J gene TRBJ2-4; D gene unclear. Trimming pared 1 base from V and 13 bases from J, leaving 17 bases between. The CDR3 has 14 amino acids. The CDR3 protein is CASSLDPVSNEQYF. DNA of the CDR3: TGTGCCAGCAGTTTAGACCCGGTCTCCAATGAGCAGTACTTC.

This clonotype appeared many times. The gene calls are TRBV7-3 and TRBJ2-1; unclear D gene. The V end was cut by 1 base, the J end by 8 bases, with 12 bases between. There are 14 residues in the CDR3. Germline V gene sequence: CDR1 SGHTA, CDR2 FQGTGA. The CDR3 region is CASSLNPTSDEQFF. DNA of the CDR3: TGTGCCAGCAGCTTAAACCCCACCTCGGATGAGCAGTTCTTC. The complete variable domain, with remaining parts taken from reference TRBV7-3 and TRBJ2-1, reads GAGVSQTPSNKVTEKGKYVELRCDPISGHTALYWYRQSLGQGPEFLIYFQGTGAADDSGLPNDRFFAVRPEGSVSTLKIQRTERGDSAVYLCASSLNPTSDEQFFGPGTRLTVL.

This clonotype appeared many times. Since a much larger clone is just one base distant, this may be a read error. This chain uses TRBV20-1 with TRBJ2-5; TRBD1 matches at 7 bases. The ends lost 5 bases at V and 11 bases at J; junction bases unmatched: 23. The length of the CDR3 is 16 residues. CDR1 is DFQATT, CDR2 SNEGSKA, per germline (reference sequence). CDR3: CSAGRGQKPLGNEQYF. The CDR3 nucleotides read TGCAGTGCTGGAAGGGGGCAAAAACCCCTTGGCAATGAGCAGTACTTC.

J is TRBJ1-1 and V is TRBV12-3 or TRBV12-4, with 9 bases identical to TRBD1. The CDR3 is made up of 17 amino acids. V dropped 5 bases and J dropped 0; count of bases not matched to a gene: 10. CDR3 in DNA: TGTGCCAGCAGTGTTACAGGGGGCGAGACCGTGAACACTGAAGCTTTCTTT. It yields the protein CASSVTGGETVNTEAFF.

This chain connects TRBV12-5 to TRBJ1-1; a possible D gene is TRBD1 (5 bases). CDR1 is LGHNT, CDR2 FRNRAP, per germline. The CDR3 has 18 residues. The V gene lost 0 bases and the J gene lost 4 bases, with 21 bases spanning the gap. CDR3 DNA sequence: TGTGCTAGTGGTTTGGTAAATGGAGGGGTGCTGGGGGGCACTGAAGCTTTCTTT. As protein: CASGLVNGGVLGGTEAFF.

This chain links TRBV28 with TRBJ2-2, with D perhaps TRBD1 (5 bases). This CDR3 is built from 12 residues. Between the trimmed V and J ends, which lost 8 bases and 4 bases, there was a span of 8 bases. The V gene's germline CDR1 is MDHEN and CDR2 SYDVKM. CDR3 amino acids: CASHRSTGELFF. The CDR3 DNA reads TGTGCCAGCCACAGGAGCACCGGGGAGCTGTTTTTT.

In regard to this clonotype: A read error is possible here, since a much larger clone lies one base away. V gene TRBV21-1 combines with J gene TRBJ2-1; the table gives TRBD2 as D, unverified against the DNA. TRBV21-1 is recorded as a pseudogene. The CDR3 loop spans 20 amino acids. The CDR3 loop is CASSNEGLAGPPSFYNEQFF. In DNA, the CDR3 is TGTGCCAGCAGCAATGAAGGTCTAGCGGGGCCTCCTAGCTTCTACAATGAGCAGTTCTTC.

The J gene is TRBJ1-2, the V gene TRBV12-3 or TRBV12-4, with TRBD1 identical over 7 bases. V shed 8 bases, J shed 5 bases, and the junction held 11 bases outside the gene matches. The CDR3 totals 14 residues. The CDR3 coding sequence is TGTGCCAGCTCCTCTTCGCCAGGGGGATATGGCTACACCTTC. Its protein product is CASSSSPGGYGYTF.

This clonotype came up a few times. This chain uses TRBV3-1 with TRBJ2-3, with a weak D call TRBD2 (6 bases). Germline V gene sequence: CDR1 LGHDT, CDR2 YNNKEL (reference sequence). V lost 2 bases and J lost 14, with 14 bases in between. This CDR3 comprises 12 residues. CDR3 sequence (DNA): TGTGCCAGCAGCCAAATCGGGGAGGCAGGGTATTTT. This sequence encodes CASSQIGEAGYF.

This clonotype has a single count. The DNA of the CDR3 is TGCGCCAGCAGCACTAGCGGGGGGCCTTACAATGAGCAGTTCTTC. As protein: CASSTSGGPYNEQFF. The chain is built from TRBV5-1 and TRBJ2-1, with 12 bases aligning to TRBD2. The V gene end was trimmed by 4 bases and the J gene end by 4 bases; junction bases not matched to a gene: 3. This CDR3 spans 15 amino acids. Looked up from germline, CDR1 is SGHRS and CDR2 is YFSETQ.

The rearrangement links TRBV3-1 to TRBJ2-3; D not certain. The germline gives CDR1 LGHDT, CDR2 YNNKEL (reference sequence). Trimming took off 1 base at V and 3 bases at J, with 14 bases between the two ends. The CDR3 has 16 amino acids. The CDR3 coding sequence is TGTGCCAGCAGCCAAGCCCAAGCCCGAAGGACAGATACGCAGTATTTT. Protein product: CASSQAQARRTDTQYF.

DNA of the CDR3: TGTGCCAGCAGCTTAGCTGTGTCTAGCGGGGAGACAGATACGCAGTATTTT. It yields the protein CASSLAVSSGETDTQYF. The chain has TRBV7-9 and TRBJ2-3, with 9 bases that match TRBD2. V was clipped by 0 bases and J by 3 bases; unmatched bases: 7. This CDR3 is 17 amino acids long. Germline loops: CDR1 SEHNR, CDR2 FQNEAQ (reference sequence).

Remarks on this clonotype: At one end the junction does not follow the germline gene, possibly because of a read error. V gene TRBV3-1 combines with J gene TRBJ1-1; 7 bases are a match to TRBD1. The length of the CDR3 is 14 residues. Germline V gene lookup returns CDR1 LGHDT and CDR2 YNNKEL (reference sequence). This CDR3 reads CASSQGRGGTDAFF. For the CDR3, the DNA is TGTGCCAGCAGCCAAGGCAGGGGGGGCACTGATGCTTTCTTT.

In its sample, this clonotype was seen many times. The chain combines TRBV5-6 with TRBJ2-6; the match to TRBD2 covers 7 bases. Trimming cost V 10 bases and J 0 bases; bases outside gene matches: 7. CDR1 is SGHDT, CDR2 YYEEEE, per germline. The CDR3 extends over 15 amino acids. The CDR3 here is CASGGDNSGANVLTF. Here the CDR3 DNA reads TGTGCCTCGGGGGGAGACAACTCTGGGGCCAACGTCCTGACTTTC.

This chain links TRBV7-9 with TRBJ2-2; 10 bases line up with TRBD1. With V trimmed by 5 bases and J by 3 bases, 12 bases remained unmatched. CDR3 length equals 18 residues. Germline V gene data show CDR1 as SEHNR and CDR2 as FQNEAQ (reference sequence). CDR3 amino acids: CASSRPRDRGVDTGELFF. The CDR3 bases are TGTGCCAGCAGCCGTCCTCGGGACAGGGGAGTAGACACCGGGGAGCTGTTTTTT.

A note on this clonotype: A much more abundant neighbour one base away suggests this may be a read error. The rearrangement uses TRBV11-2 and TRBJ2-7, with D perhaps TRBD1 or TRBD2 (6 bases each). CDR1 is SGHAT, CDR2 FQNNGV, per germline. There are 16 residues in the CDR3. The germline V and J ends were trimmed by 5 bases and 7 bases, with 24 bases remaining between them. CDR3 nucleotides: TGTGCCAGCAGCCCCGTCCTGGGGGGCCTTAGAAATGAGCAGTACTTC. Amino acid sequence: CASSPVLGGLRNEQYF. Full variable domain (missing parts from reference TRBV11-2 and TRBJ2-7): EAGVAQSPRYKIIEKRQSVAFWCNPISGHATLYWYQQILGQGPKLLIQFQNNGVVDDSQLPKDRFSAERLKGVDSTLKIQPAKLEDSAVYLCASSPVLGGLRNEQYFGPGTRLTVT.

On this clonotype: A junction boundary mismatches the germline segment, possibly from a read error. The rearrangement links TRBV5-1 to TRBJ2-1; no definite D call. From germline, CDR1 is SGHRS and CDR2 YFSETQ. There are 15 residues in the CDR3. Here the CDR3 reads CVSSRSIQSYNEQFF. The CDR3 DNA reads as TGCGTCAGCAGCCGTTCAATTCAGTCCTACAATGAGCAGTTCTTC.

V gene TRBV7-2 combines with J gene TRBJ1-2; D not certain. Between the trimmed V and J ends, which lost 0 bases and 2 bases, there was a span of 7 bases. The V gene's germline CDR1 is SGHTA and CDR2 FQGNSA. The CDR3 covers 14 residues. CDR3 loop: CASSLAPENYGYTF. The CDR3 bases are TGTGCCAGCAGCTTAGCTCCGGAGAACTATGGCTACACCTTC. Filled out from reference TRBV7-2 and TRBJ1-2, the complete variable domain reads GAGVSQSPSNKVTEKGKDVELRCDPISGHTALYWYRQSLGQGLEFLIYFQGNSAPDKSGLPSDRFSAERTGGSVSTLTIQRTQQEDSAVYLCASSLAPENYGYTFGSGTRLTVV.

This clonotype came up many times. This chain links TRBV30 with TRBJ2-7, with a possible D match to TRBD1 (5 bases). The CDR3 length is 11 residues. The V end was cut by 3 bases, the J end by 2 bases, with 5 bases between. Germline-derived CDR1 and CDR2 are GTSNPN and SVGIG (reference sequence). This CDR3 reads CAWRTAYEQYF. The CDR3 DNA is TGTGCCTGGAGGACAGCCTACGAGCAGTACTTC.

This clonotype was found many times. V is TRBV7-9 and J is TRBJ2-4; no firm D call. V was cut by 5 bases and J by 5 bases, with 13 bases left in between. The CDR3 loop spans 14 amino acids. The V gene's germline CDR1 is SEHNR and CDR2 FQNEAQ (reference sequence). CDR3 nucleotides: TGTGCCAGCAGCGCTGAGAGGACCCAAAACATTCAGTACTTC. Its protein is CASSAERTQNIQYF. The whole variable domain, filled in from reference TRBV7-9 and TRBJ2-4, reads DTGVSQNPRHKITKRGQNVTFRCDPISEHNRLYWYRQTLGQGPEFLTYFQNEAQLEKSRLLSDRFSAERPKGSFSTLEIQRTEQGDSAMYLCASSAERTQNIQYFGAGTRLSVL.

The rearrangement links TRBV20-1 to TRBJ2-2, with 9 bases identical to TRBD2. V lost 0 bases to trimming and J lost 4 bases; unmatched junction nucleotides: 6. CDR1 DFQATT and CDR2 SNEGSKA come from the germline V gene (reference sequence). The CDR3 length is 16 residues. The CDR3, as DNA: TGCAGTGCTAGAGATATACTAGCGGGTAGCACCGGGGAGCTGTTTTTT. Protein sequence: CSARDILAGSTGELFF.

This clonotype was seen a few times. V is TRBV5-1 and J is TRBJ2-3, with D possibly TRBD2 on 6 matching bases. CDR3 size: 15 residues. Germline CDR1 and CDR2: SGHRS and YFSETQ. Trimming took off 0 bases at V and 2 bases at J, with 10 bases between the two ends. In DNA form, the CDR3 reads TGCGCCAGCAGCTTGGATGGCGGGGACACAGATACGCAGTATTTT. This codes for CASSLDGGDTDTQYF.

The chain has TRBV5-1 and TRBJ2-2, with TRBD2 as a possible D gene (6 bases). V gave up 4 bases and J gave up 5 bases, with 12 bases separating them. Germline V gene data show CDR1 as SGHRS and CDR2 as YFSETQ. The CDR3 spans 14 residues. DNA of the CDR3: TGCGCCAGCAGCCCGGGACTTTCGACCGGGGAGCTGTTTTTT. Protein product: CASSPGLSTGELFF.

This chain joins TRBV20-1 and TRBJ1-5; 7 bases align to TRBD1. V gave up 6 bases and J gave up 0 bases; unmatched junction bases: 8. Per germline, CDR1 DFQATT and CDR2 SNEGSKA (reference sequence). This CDR3 is built from 15 residues. CDR3 in amino acids: CSAGGTANSNQPQHF. The CDR3 DNA sequence: TGCAGTGCAGGGGGGACAGCAAATAGCAATCAGCCCCAGCATTTT.

This clonotype occurred a few times. A much larger clone lies one base from this, so it may be a read error. The J gene is TRBJ2-1, the V gene TRBV7-3, with a weak D call TRBD2 (6 bases). The CDR3 is made up of 14 amino acids. From germline, CDR1 is SGHTA and CDR2 FQGTGA. V lost 4 bases and J lost 5, with 12 bases in between. CDR3 nucleotide sequence: TGTGCCAGCAGCTGCGGGCGGGGCAACAATGAGCAGTTCTTC. Amino acid sequence: CASSCGRGNNEQFF.

DNA for the CDR3: TGTGCCAGCAGCCTAGGGGGACAGCGACACAATGAGCAGTTCTTC. This encodes CASSLGGQRHNEQFF. V gene TRBV6-5 combines with J gene TRBJ2-1, with TRBD1 identical over 7 bases. The CDR3 runs to 15 residues. The germline gives CDR1 MNHEY, CDR2 SVGAGI. With 6 bases clipped from V and 5 bases from J, the junction kept 10 bases outside the gene matches.

This clonotype was counted at least ten times. This sequence joins TRBV29-1 and TRBJ2-3, with 11 nucleotides matching TRBD2. The V gene's germline CDR1 is SQVTM and CDR2 ANQGSEA. The length of the CDR3 is 15 residues. V was clipped by 7 bases and J by 2 bases; unmatched bases: 8. Written as DNA, the CDR3 is TGCAGCGCTGCCGGGACTAGCGGACCCACAGATACGCAGTATTTT. It codes for CSAAGTSGPTDTQYF.

This clonotype was recorded many times. The chain links TRBV20-1 to TRBJ2-3; tentative D call: TRBD2 (7 bases). The germline V gene encodes CDR1 DFQATT and CDR2 SNEGSKA (reference sequence). The V and J ends lost 0 bases and 4 bases respectively, with 11 bases between them. The CDR3 is 14 amino acids. In DNA form, the CDR3 reads TGCAGTGCTAGAGATCCGGGGGGCCCAGATACGCAGTATTTT. The encoded protein is CSARDPGGPDTQYF.